One sample yielded the 5 T cell receptor beta chains listed below, sequenced in a study of blood T cell repertoires in COVID-19. Repertoires were generated with immunoSEQ multiplex PCR, while TCRdb's copy carries only in-frame clones and drops some. The sample has around 70,000 clones; 70% to 90% are singletons. The specimen was peripheral blood. The receptors stem from a man aged 45 to 65 with acute or convalescent COVID-19.

The chain recombines TRBV2 with TRBJ1-5; 9 bases align to TRBD1. The ends lost 3 bases at V and 5 bases at J; junction bases unmatched: 17. Germline CDR1 is SNHLY and CDR2 is FYNNEI. This CDR3 comprises 19 residues. CDR3 sequence: CASSDGAPGTGWIDQPQHF. The CDR3, as DNA: TGTGCCAGCAGTGATGGGGCCCCCGGGACAGGGTGGATCGATCAGCCCCAGCATTTT.

The chain uses TRBV28 and TRBJ1-2; a weak D match, TRBD1 (5 bases). Germline CDR1 is MDHEN and CDR2 is SYDVKM. The CDR3 is made up of 13 amino acids. V was shortened by 5 bases and J by 3 bases, with 10 bases between the two germline ends. This CDR3 reads CASSQGKDYGYTF. CDR3 sequence (DNA): TGTGCCAGCAGTCAGGGAAAAGACTATGGCTACACCTTC.

This clone was picked up a small number of times. This chain links TRBV9 with TRBJ1-2; D not resolved. CDR3 length: 13 residues. CDR1 is SGDLS and CDR2 is YYNGEE in the germline V gene. Trimming left V 4 bases short and J 6 bases short, with 13 bases between. CDR3 DNA sequence: TGTGCCAGCAGCATCGGTAGGAGCCATGGCTACACCTTC. Translating it yields CASSIGRSHGYTF.

V is TRBV5-4 and J is TRBJ1-2; 7 bases match TRBD1. The length of the CDR3 is 15 residues. The junction had 7 bases not matched to a gene; V was cut back by 5 bases and J by 0 bases. CDR1 SGHNT and CDR2 YYREEE come from the germline V gene (reference sequence). The DNA for the CDR3 is TGTGCCAGCAGTTCCGGGACAGAGACTAACTATGGCTACACCTTC. Residues: CASSSGTETNYGYTF.

The J gene is TRBJ1-6, the V gene TRBV19, with 8 bases matching TRBD1. This CDR3 has 14 residues. Germline trimming cut 3 bases from V and 8 bases from J; bases unmatched to any gene: 3. Per the germline V gene, CDR1 is LNHDA and CDR2 is SQIVND (reference sequence). The CDR3 DNA is TGTGCCAGTAGTATTACGGGACAGGATTCACCCCTCCACTTT. Translating it yields CASSITGQDSPLHF.